These T cell receptor beta chains were read from a single sample in a study of T-cell reconstitution after alpha-beta-depleted transplantation in children. MiXCR, applied by TCRdb to the PCR reads, yields one record per CDR3 protein. The table shows about 900,000 distinct CDR3 sequences, with 25% to 35% occurring only once. The material sequenced was PBMCs, mostly from graft donor cells, taken 360 days after TCRalphabeta/CD19-depleted stem cell transplant. These TCRs come from a boy younger than two who had a stem cell transplant for SCID, so the T cells may come from the graft donor. The conserved cysteine and the conserved F or W are not part of the CDR3 here. Each record gives: clone size, CDR3 length, V gene, J gene, CDR3 protein. A clone size is listed for some rows: how often the clone was seen (once, few, many), or a class if it is expanded.

>-|9|TRBV20-1|TRBJ2-3
SAPDPDTQY
>many|13|TRBV5-1|TRBJ2-1
ASSLAGGPGNEQF
>-|13|TRBV6-2/TRBV6-3|TRBJ2-5
ASRSLLAGDETQY
>-|12|TRBV5-1|TRBJ2-3
ASSSDTHTDTQY
>few|12|TRBV10-2|TRBJ2-5
ASSERGPQETQY
>few|12|TRBV7-9|TRBJ2-5
ASSPLAPQETQY
>few|11|TRBV7-6|TRBJ2-2
ASSLVSPGELF
>few|10|TRBV20-1|TRBJ1-1
SAIILNTEAF
>-|15|TRBV12-3/TRBV12-4|TRBJ2-2
ASSSRYRQRNTGELF
>-|13|TRBV12-3/TRBV12-4|TRBJ1-1
ASRRGGPMNTEAF
>few|11|TRBV6-1|TRBJ2-7
ASNGAGGYEQY
>-|12|TRBV10-3|TRBJ2-7
AISERGPTYEQY
>many|11|TRBV5-1|TRBJ2-7
ASSLAGGNEQY
>-|11|TRBV29-1|TRBJ2-3
SAGGGAVDTQY
>few|16|TRBV12-5|TRBJ2-1
ASGLTLRRGSSYNEQF
>few|17|TRBV11-1|TRBJ2-3
ASSLNVLGGTTSTDTQY
>-|13|TRBV3-1|TRBJ2-3
ATSPPLRGSDTQY
>-|13|TRBV12-3/TRBV12-4|TRBJ2-5
ASRSQGIGWETQY
>-|10|TRBV20-1|TRBJ2-2
SAQGAAGELF
>few|15|TRBV15|TRBJ1-4
ATSRDPPRTTNEKLF
>-|14|TRBV29-1|TRBJ2-3
SVDARGGTTADTQY
>-|13|TRBV5-1|TRBJ2-7
ASSGWTGEVYEQY
>-|14|TRBV5-1|TRBJ2-1
ASSRTSGGAFDEQF
>many|11|TRBV12-3/TRBV12-4|TRBJ2-7
ASSPDSSYEQY
>few|14|TRBV12-3/TRBV12-4|TRBJ2-2
ASSPWGQENTGELF
>-|14|TRBV28|TRBJ1-1
ASSSPRTDMNTEAF